This T cell receptor beta chain emerged from a study of CD8 T cells in Susac syndrome. The study's findings and limits: TCR sequencing and HLA analysis covered a relatively small number of individuals. The peak of CD8+ clonal expansion in Susac was seen in TEMRA cells and active patients.

Random hexamers primed reverse transcription of roughly 0.5 to 1 ug RNA. TCRdb used MiXCR to reprocess the immunoSEQ multiplex PCR reads, holding one entry per CDR3 protein. The sample includes about 190,000 distinct CDR3 sequences, just under 95% of them seen just once. Note on this clonotype: The antigen is unknown.

Bulk CD8+ and CD4+ cells came from magnetic negative isolation; CD8+ TEMRA by FACS. The receptor comes from a human donor with Susac syndrome. The sequencing sample was made of CD8+ T cells from PBMCs.

The CDR3 reads CAWSGVAVDTEAFF. Written as DNA, the CDR3 is TGTGCCTGGAGTGGGGTAGCGGTTGACACTGAAGCTTTCTTT. This chain links TRBV30 with TRBJ1-1; D remains ambiguous. CDR3 length equals 14 residues. The germline gives CDR1 GTSNPN, CDR2 SVGIG (reference sequence). Trimming left V 1 base short and J 3 bases short, with 12 bases between.